This record looks at one TCR beta chain sequence and its context. Two negative PCRs, clearance, or symptom resolution had been documented for recovered Cohort 3 donors. The entry originates in a study of blood T cell repertoires in COVID-19. The overall study: Donors in the United States, Italy and Spain gave samples during acute or convalescent COVID-19. In each case, the material was cDNA or gDNA derived from T cells, B-cell-depleted T cells, or PBMCs.

Trimming removed 9 bases from V and 6 bases from J; junction bases left unmatched: 12. Looked up from germline, CDR1 is LNHDA and CDR2 is SQIVND (reference sequence). The CDR3 length is 14 residues. Per the authors' pipeline: Amplifying reference gene primers gave estimates of nucleated cell counts. TCRdb's copy holds only in-frame clones and misses some; the assay was immunoSEQ multiplex PCR. Clonal size and the V and J genes are those of that table, whereas D and trimming came from the DNA. The sample yields around 500,000 clones, about 88% seen once. The receptor was derived from a woman aged 55-69 years who had recovered from COVID-19. Sequencing used PBMCs or T cells enriched from blood (not recorded which). This sequence joins TRBV19 and TRBJ1-1; 8 bases are shared with TRBD1. In DNA form, the CDR3 reads TGTGCCAGCACTAACAGGGGGAGCGTGGCTGAAGCTTTCTTT. Encoded protein: CASTNRGSVAEAFF.